A single sample is the source of the 2 T cell receptor beta chains below, sequenced in a study of blood T cell repertoires in COVID-19. Assay: immunoSEQ multiplex PCR; the TCRdb copy retains only in-frame clones and omits some. The sample yields about 240,000 clones, around 88% seen once. The material sequenced was PBMCs or T cells enriched from blood (not recorded which). These receptor sequences come from a woman between 40 and 50 years old with acute COVID-19.

The chain recombines TRBV9 with TRBJ2-1, with 10 bases that match TRBD2. Germline CDR1 SGDLS, CDR2 YYNGEE. This CDR3 is built from 16 residues. The ends lost 0 bases at V and 5 bases at J; junction bases unmatched: 5. The CDR3 here is CASSVGGLALNNEQFF. In DNA, the CDR3 is TGTGCCAGCAGCGTAGGGGGACTAGCGTTAAACAATGAGCAGTTCTTC.

The chain uses TRBV5-6 and TRBJ2-1; D unclear. CDR1 is SGHDT, CDR2 YYEEEE, per germline. CDR3 length equals 17 residues. Trimming left V 0 bases short and J 0 bases short, with 13 bases between. DNA for the CDR3: TGTGCCAGCAGCTTGGCCACGGGTCAGAGCTCCTACAATGAGCAGTTCTTC. This sequence encodes CASSLATGQSSYNEQFF.